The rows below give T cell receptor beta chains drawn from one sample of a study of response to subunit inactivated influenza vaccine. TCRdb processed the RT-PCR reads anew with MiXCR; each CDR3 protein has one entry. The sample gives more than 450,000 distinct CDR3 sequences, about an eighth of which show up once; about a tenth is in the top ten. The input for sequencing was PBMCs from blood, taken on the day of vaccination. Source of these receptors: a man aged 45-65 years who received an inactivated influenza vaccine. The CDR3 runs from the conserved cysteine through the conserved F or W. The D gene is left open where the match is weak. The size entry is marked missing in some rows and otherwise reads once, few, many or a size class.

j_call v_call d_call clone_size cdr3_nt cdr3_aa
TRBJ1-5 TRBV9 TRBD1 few TGTGCCAGCAGCGGACAGGGTTTCGGCAATCAGCCCCAGCATTTT CASSGQGFGNQPQHF
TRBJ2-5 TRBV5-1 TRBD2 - TGCGCCAGCAGCTTGCATAGCGGGGGTTCTAAAGAGACCCAGTACTTC CASSLHSGGSKETQYF
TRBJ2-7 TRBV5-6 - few TGTGCCAGCAGCCAATTAACAGGTTTCGAGCAGTACTTC CASSQLTGFEQYF
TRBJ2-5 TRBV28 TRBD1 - TGTGCCAGCAGTTCAGAAACAGGGGCCCCTTGGGGGCAAGAGACCCAGTACTTC CASSSETGAPWGQETQYF
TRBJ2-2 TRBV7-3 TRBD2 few TGTGCCAGCAGCTTACTAGCGGGAGGACGTCACACCGGGGAGCTGTTTTTT CASSLLAGGRHTGELFF
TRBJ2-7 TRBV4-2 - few TGTGCCAGCAGCCAACTATCCGGGACCTTCTCCTACGAGCAGTACTTC CASSQLSGTFSYEQYF
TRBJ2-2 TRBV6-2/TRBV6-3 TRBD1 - TGTGCCAGCAGGGGCGTCCCGGGACAGGGAGCGAGAGTGAAGACCGGGGAGCTGTTTTTT CASRGVPGQGARVKTGELFF
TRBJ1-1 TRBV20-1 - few TGCAGTGCTCCAGACTACACTGAAGCTTTCTTT CSAPDYTEAFF
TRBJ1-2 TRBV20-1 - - TGCAGTGCTAGGGGCAAGGGAGACTTC CSARGKGDF
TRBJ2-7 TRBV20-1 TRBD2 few TGCAGTGCCACATACCGGGAGGTCGAGCAGTACTTC CSATYREVEQYF
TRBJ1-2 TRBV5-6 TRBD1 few TGTGCCAGCAGCTTGGCCGGGACAGCTTCTTATGGCTACACCTTC CASSLAGTASYGYTF
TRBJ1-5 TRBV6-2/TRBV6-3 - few TGTGCCAGCAGTTACTCATCGGGGGTTACTCAGCCCCAGCATTTT CASSYSSGVTQPQHF
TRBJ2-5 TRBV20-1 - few TGCAGTGCTAGTCGAGGGGGAGGGGGCTCTTTGGAGACCCAGTACTTC CSASRGGGGSLETQYF
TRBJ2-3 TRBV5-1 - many TGCGCCAGCAGCTTGATGGGGGCAGATACGCAGTATTTT CASSLMGADTQYF
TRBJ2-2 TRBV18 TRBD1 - TGTGCCAGCTCACAGGGACAGAGAAACACCGGGGAGCTGTTTTTT CASSQGQRNTGELFF
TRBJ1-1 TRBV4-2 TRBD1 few TGTGCCAGCAGCCCTGGACAGGGGATCGTTGAAGCTTTCTTT CASSPGQGIVEAFF
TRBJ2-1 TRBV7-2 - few TGTGCCAGCAGCTCCCCCGGACAGGGAGGGGTTCGTCTCTTC CASSSPGQGGVRLF
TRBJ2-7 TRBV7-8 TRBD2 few TGTGCCAGCAGTCCGACGACTAGCGGGAGTTACGAGCAGTACTTC CASSPTTSGSYEQYF
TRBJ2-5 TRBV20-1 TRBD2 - TGCAGTGCCGGACTAGCGGTGAAGACCCAGTACTTC CSAGLAVKTQYF
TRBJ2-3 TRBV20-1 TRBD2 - TGCAGTGCTCCACCTCCGGGACTAGCTTCAGATACGCAGTATTTT CSAPPPGLASDTQYF
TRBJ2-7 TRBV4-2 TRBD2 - TGTGCCAGCAGCCAGACTAGCGGGAGGGTCGGCGAGCAGTACTTC CASSQTSGRVGEQYF
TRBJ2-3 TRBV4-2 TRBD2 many TGTGCCAGCAGCCCCCTAGCGGAGGGCACAGATACGCAGTATTTT CASSPLAEGTDTQYF
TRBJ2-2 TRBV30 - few TGTGCCTGGAGTTTGGCAGGAGGGACCGGGGAGCTGTTTTTT CAWSLAGGTGELFF
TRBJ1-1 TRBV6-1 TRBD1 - TGTGCCAGCAGTGAAATGGGACAGGGAAACACTGAAGCTTTCTTT CASSEMGQGNTEAFF
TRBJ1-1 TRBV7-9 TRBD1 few TGTGCCAGCAGCCCACGTATGGGACAGTCGAACACTGAAGCTTTCTTT CASSPRMGQSNTEAFF
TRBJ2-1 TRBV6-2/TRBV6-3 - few TGTGCCAGCAACAGACCGGGAAAATACAATGAGCAGTTCTTC CASNRPGKYNEQFF
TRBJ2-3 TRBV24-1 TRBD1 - TGTGCCACCAGTGACACCAGGGGGCCCACAGATACGCAGTATTTT CATSDTRGPTDTQYF
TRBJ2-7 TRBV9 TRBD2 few TGTGCCAGCAGCTCATCTAGCGGGGGGGCTAAAGAGCAGTACTTC CASSSSSGGAKEQYF
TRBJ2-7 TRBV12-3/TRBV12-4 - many TGTGCCAGCAGCTTCGGCTACGAGCAGTACTTC CASSFGYEQYF
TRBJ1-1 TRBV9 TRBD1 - TGTGCCAGCAGCGTAGGGGGACAGGGGAGAACTGAAGCTTTCTTT CASSVGGQGRTEAFF
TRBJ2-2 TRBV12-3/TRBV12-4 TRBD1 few TGTGCCAGCAGTTTCGAGGGGGCAGGCGACACCGGGGAGCTGTTTTTT CASSFEGAGDTGELFF
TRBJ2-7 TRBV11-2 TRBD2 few TGTGCCAGCAGAAAGACTAGCGGGAGTCTCGAGCAGTACTTC CASRKTSGSLEQYF
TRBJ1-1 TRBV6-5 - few - CASSSSTGLAFF
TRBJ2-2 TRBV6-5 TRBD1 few TGTGCCAGCAGTTACTCGTCGGGACAGTTTATTCCCGGGGAGCTGTTTTTT CASSYSSGQFIPGELFF
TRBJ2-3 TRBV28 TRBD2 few TGTGCCAGCGCCGGGACTAGCGGGAACGGAGCAGATACGCAGTATTTT CASAGTSGNGADTQYF
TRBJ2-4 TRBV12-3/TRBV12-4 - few TGTGCCAGCAGTCGCGGTAACCTAGCCAAAAACATTCAGTACTTC CASSRGNLAKNIQYF
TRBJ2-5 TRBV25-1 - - TGTGCCAGCAGACGGACTGACGGCGGAGAGACCCAGTACTTC CASRRTDGGETQYF
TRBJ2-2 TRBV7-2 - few TGTGCCAGCAGCTTAGTACTGAGGGGATACGGGGAGCTGTTTTTT CASSLVLRGYGELFF
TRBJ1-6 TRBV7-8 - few TGTGCCAGCAGCTTAGAGGGTAGGGCCCTCTATAATTCACCCCTCCACTTT CASSLEGRALYNSPLHF
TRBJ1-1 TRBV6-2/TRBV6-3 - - TGTGCCAGCAGCTTGGGGCGGATCACTGAAGCTTTCTTT CASSLGRITEAFF
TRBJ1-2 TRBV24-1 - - TGTGCCACCAGTGAGGGTATTGACTACACCTTC CATSEGIDYTF
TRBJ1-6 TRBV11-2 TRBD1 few TGTGCCAGCAGCTCGGGACAGGGGTTCGGGTCACCCCTCCACTTT CASSSGQGFGSPLHF
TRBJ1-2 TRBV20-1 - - TGCAGTGCTAGAGACGGGGACTGGTATGGCTACACCTTC CSARDGDWYGYTF
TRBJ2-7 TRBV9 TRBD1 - TGTGCCAGCAGCGTTACAGGGGCCCCGAGGGGGGAGCAGTACTTC CASSVTGAPRGEQYF